The 5 T cell receptor beta chains below all came from one sample that was sequenced in a study of beta chain features in type 1 diabetes. The whole isolated RNA underwent reverse transcription, so sequencing captured expressed TCRB transcripts. TCRdb keeps only in-frame clones here, not all; method: immunoSEQ multiplex PCR. The table has about 240,000 clones, 11% to 15% seen once; the top ten hold roughly 0.019%. Points from the study as a whole: Type 1 diabetes patients showed a moderate but significant shortening of TCRB CDR3s in all four CD4+ subsets.

Their recognized antigens are unknown. Sequencing was performed on naive CD4+ T cells from blood. These receptors all come from a man aged 25-45 years with type 1 diabetes.

This clone was recorded only once. CDR3 region: CASSPRGASGANVLTF. The DNA for the CDR3 is TGTGCCAGTAGTCCCAGGGGGGCCTCTGGGGCCAACGTCCTGACTTTC. This rearrangement joins TRBV19 to TRBJ2-6; TRBD1 is a possible D gene (7 bases). Deletions cut 5 bases from V and 0 bases from J, with 11 bases between. Per the germline V gene, CDR1 is LNHDA and CDR2 is SQIVND (reference sequence). This CDR3 has 16 amino acids.

The chain recombines TRBV5-1 with TRBJ2-1, with TRBD2 identical over 10 bases. The germline gives CDR1 SGHRS, CDR2 YFSETQ. The V segment lost 4 bases and the J segment 7 bases; nucleotides outside the gene matches: 8. This CDR3 comprises 15 residues. The CDR3, as DNA: TGCGCCAGCAGCGTCGCTAGCGGGGGAGTGAATGAGCAGTTCTTC. Its protein product is CASSVASGGVNEQFF.

This clone was found a few times. The chain links TRBV11-2 to TRBJ2-2; 7 bases align to TRBD2. Germline trimming cut 5 bases from V and 0 bases from J; bases unmatched to any gene: 3. Germline V CDR1 and CDR2: SGHAT, FQNNGV. The CDR3 length is 15 residues. The CDR3 sequence: CASSPGLTNTGELFF. The CDR3 DNA follows: TGTGCCAGCAGCCCGGGACTAACGAACACCGGGGAGCTGTTTTTT.

This clone was seen more than once but under ten times. Written as DNA, the CDR3 is TGTGCCAGCACTCCAGGGGATCAGCCCCAGCATTTT. Amino acid sequence: CASTPGDQPQHF. J is TRBJ1-5 and V is TRBV6-1, with a weak D call TRBD1 (6 bases). Trimming shortened V by 7 bases and J by 5 bases, and 9 bases separated the two germline ends. The germline gives CDR1 MNHNS, CDR2 SASEGT. This CDR3 has 12 amino acids.

The chain links TRBV5-4 to TRBJ1-2; D may be TRBD1 (6 bases). V was cut by 4 bases and J by 3 bases, with 16 bases left in between. The CDR3 length is 15 residues. The germline gives CDR1 SGHNT, CDR2 YYREEE (reference sequence). In DNA form, the CDR3 reads TGTGCCAGCAGCGCCAGTAGGGGGAAAGACTATGGCTACACCTTC. It is translated as CASSASRGKDYGYTF.